This T cell receptor beta chain emerged from a study of naive and memory T cell subsets. Germline assignment: CDR1 SGHRS and CDR2 YFSETQ. Trimming left V 0 bases short and J 8 bases short, with 11 bases between. The CDR3 loop spans 13 amino acids. This clonotype was counted ten times or more. An equimolar mix of two oligonucleotides served as the beta constant-region primer for TRBC1 and TRBC2. TCRdb independently ran MiXCR on the UMI-ligation and nested PCR reads; one entry per CDR3 protein. The sample includes roughly 98,000 distinct CDR3 sequences, around 7% seen only once; the top ten take 1.6%. This sequence joins TRBV5-1 and TRBJ1-2; the D gene is possibly TRBD1 (5 bases). This TCR came from a human donor in good health. The specimen was central memory CD4+ T cells from blood. CDR3 in DNA: TGCGCCAGCAGCTTGGCAGGGATGAAAGGCTACACCTTC. Translating gives CASSLAGMKGYTF. The variable domain in full, completed from reference TRBV5-1 and TRBJ1-2, reads KAGVTQTPRYLIKTRGQQVTLSCSPISGHRSVSWYQQTPGQGLQFLFEYFSETQRNKGNFPGRFSGRQFSNSRSEMNVSTLELGDSALYLCASSLAGMKGYTFGSGTRLTVV.